This T cell receptor beta chain was identified in a study of PD-L1 blockade in urothelial cancer. The wider study: Patients took up atezolizumab in 2014 at 1,200 mg intravenously every 3 weeks.

V dropped 5 bases and J dropped 2; count of bases not matched to a gene: 6. This CDR3 region has 15 residues. From germline, CDR1 is SNHLY and CDR2 FYNNEI. The repertoire was sequenced with immunoSEQ multiplex PCR; TCRdb's copy has only in-frame clones and lacks some. This sample has about 110,000 clones, with about 85% found just once. J is TRBJ2-1 and V is TRBV2; 7 positions match TRBD2. This clonotype originated in a man aged 45-60 years with urothelial cancer. Here the sequenced sample was PBMCs, taken around atezolizumab (anti-PD-L1) treatment. Here the CDR3 reads CASSIAGNAYNEQFF. The CDR3 bases are TGTGCCAGCAGTATAGCGGGCAACGCCTACAATGAGCAGTTCTTC. The full variable domain, in which reference TRBV2 and TRBJ2-1 provide the parts outside the CDR3, is EPEVTQTPSHQVTQMGQEVILRCVPISNHLYFYWYRQILGQKVEFLVSFYNNEISEKSEIFDDQFSVERPDGSNFTLKIRSTKLEDSAMYFCASSIAGNAYNEQFFGPGTRLTVL.